One sample yielded the 32 T cell receptor beta chains listed below, sequenced in a study of identical twins. TCRdb passed the 5' RACE reads through MiXCR, listing each CDR3 protein once. The repertoire consists of about 260,000 distinct CDR3 sequences, with around 6.6% occurring once and the leading ten covering roughly 3.6%. These records were also assigned to another study, of yellow fever vaccine responses in identical twins.

What was sequenced was memory (CD45RO+) T cells sorted from blood. The receptors derive from a woman aged 18-29 years in good health.

This clonotype occurred a few times. The chain carries TRBV20-1 and TRBJ2-7, with D maybe TRBD1 (5 bases). V lost 3 bases and J 5 bases, leaving 17 bases between the germline ends. The CDR3 has 14 amino acids. Germline V CDR1 and CDR2: DFQATT, SNEGSKA (reference sequence). DNA of the CDR3: TGCAGTGCTAGTTCTCGGAAAGGGGCAAACGAGCAGTACGTC. This translates into CSASSRKGANEQYV.

A few counts support this clonotype. This chain uses TRBV7-8 with TRBJ2-7, with D unresolved. The CDR3 is 15 residues long. The V and J ends lost 2 bases and 3 bases respectively, with 14 bases between them. CDR1 SGHVS and CDR2 FQNEAQ come from the germline V gene. Here the CDR3 DNA reads TGTGCCAGCAGCTTACGAGCCGAGACGCGCTACGAGCAGTACTTC. It encodes CASSLRAETRYEQYF.

Ten or more counts support this clonotype. The V call is TRBV20-1, the J call TRBJ2-3; 12 bases are a match to TRBD1. This CDR3 comprises 14 residues. The germline V gene encodes CDR1 DFQATT and CDR2 SNEGSKA (reference sequence). V trimming: 6 bases; J trimming: 4 bases; junction bases outside the gene matches: 5. CDR3 DNA sequence: TGCAGTGCAATGGGACAGGGGGCGTCAGATACGCAGTATTTT. Translated: CSAMGQGASDTQYF.

This clonotype has a count of ten or more. The rearrangement uses TRBV11-2 and TRBJ2-6; TRBD1 matches at 8 bases. V shed 4 bases and J 0 bases; nucleotides not matched to a gene: 11. CDR1 SGHAT and CDR2 FQNNGV come from the germline V gene. The CDR3 extends over 19 amino acids. This CDR3 reads CASSYRTGPINSGANVLTF. CDR3 DNA sequence: TGTGCCAGCAGCTATCGGACAGGGCCTATAAACTCTGGGGCCAACGTCCTGACTTTC.

This sequence joins TRBV2 and TRBJ1-4, with D unresolved. Germline CDR1 SNHLY, CDR2 FYNNEI. CDR3 length equals 14 residues. Trimming stripped 5 bases from V and 3 bases from J, with 10 bases between. CDR3 sequence reads: CASSRGRSNEKLFF. The CDR3, as DNA: TGTGCCAGCAGTCGTGGACGCTCTAATGAAAAACTGTTTTTT.

This clonotype was seen only a few times. The V gene is TRBV18, the J gene TRBJ2-5, with unresolved D. Germline CDR1 and CDR2: KGHSH and LQKENI. V shed 2 bases and J shed 1 base, with 11 bases lying between them. The CDR3 is 15 residues long. The CDR3 sequence: CASSPGPNLQETQYF. The CDR3 coding sequence is TGTGCCAGCTCACCAGGACCCAACCTCCAAGAGACCCAGTACTTC.

This clonotype occurred many times. This chain connects TRBV28 to TRBJ1-5; D might be TRBD1 (5 bases). The V gene lost 4 bases and the J gene lost 0 bases, with 16 bases spanning the gap. This CDR3 has 17 amino acids. CDR1 and CDR2 from the germline V gene are MDHEN and SYDVKM. CDR3 sequence reads: CASSWGGTPYSNQPQHF. The CDR3 DNA reads as TGTGCCAGCAGTTGGGGGGGAACCCCTTATAGCAATCAGCCCCAGCATTTT.

This clonotype turned up a few times. The genes are TRBV9 and TRBJ2-2; perhaps TRBD2 as D (5 bases). The CDR3 spans 15 residues. V shed 0 bases and J shed 6 bases, with 12 bases lying between them. In germline, CDR1 is SGDLS, CDR2 YYNGEE. The DNA for the CDR3 is TGTGCCAGCAGCGTAGATGTTAGCGTGGCCGGGGAGCTGTTTTTT. Protein: CASSVDVSVAGELFF.

Written as DNA, the CDR3 is TGTGCCAGCAGTTTTGGGAAAAGAGCGGGAGAGAGGGAGACCCAGTACTTC. This encodes CASSFGKRAGERETQYF. This chain links TRBV12-3 or TRBV12-4 with TRBJ2-5; 8 bases align to TRBD2. The CDR3 is 17 residues long. The J segment lost 5 bases and the V segment lost 3 bases, leaving 14 bases of the junction unmatched.

The table lists this clonotype with many counts. The chain uses TRBV12-3 or TRBV12-4 and TRBJ1-5; 7 nucleotides line up with TRBD1. The V segment lost 9 bases and the J segment 4 bases; nucleotides outside the gene matches: 6. The CDR3 totals 13 residues. For the CDR3, the DNA is TGTGCCAGTCAGGGGGTTTGGAATCAGCCCCAGCATTTT. Its translation: CASQGVWNQPQHF.

In its sample, this clonotype was seen a few times. The rearrangement links TRBV5-1 to TRBJ2-1; TRBD2 agrees at 13 bases. The CDR3 length is 17 residues. After removal of 3 bases from V and 2 bases from J, the junction contained 5 bases not matched to a gene. The germline V gene encodes CDR1 SGHRS and CDR2 YFSETQ. For the CDR3, the DNA is TGCGCCAGCAGCTCCCGGACTAGCGGGAGAGCCTACAATGAGCAGTTCTTC. This gives the protein CASSSRTSGRAYNEQFF.

CDR3 bases: TGTGCCAGCAGTTACTCGAGCCAGCCCAATACGGAGCAGTTCTTC. Its protein product is CASSYSSQPNTEQFF. J is TRBJ2-1 and V is TRBV6-5; D is uncertain. V was pared by 0 bases and J by 10 bases, with 16 bases between. Germline V gene data show CDR1 as MNHEY and CDR2 as SVGAGI. The CDR3 has 15 residues.

This clonotype was seen repeatedly, ten times or more. The chain combines TRBV18 with TRBJ2-7, with D unclear. Germline assignment: CDR1 KGHSH and CDR2 LQKENI. The CDR3 has 15 residues. V was cut by 5 bases and J by 3 bases, with 17 bases left in between. This CDR3 is CASSFSVLGYYEQYF. CDR3 nucleotides: TGTGCCAGCTCATTCTCCGTGTTGGGGTACTACGAGCAGTACTTC.

This clonotype came up many times. The chain has TRBV7-2 and TRBJ2-1; maybe TRBD2 (6 bases). Trimming removed 3 bases at V and 0 bases at J, with 9 bases between. The CDR3 is 15 residues long. Germline-derived CDR1 and CDR2 are SGHTA and FQGNSA. CDR3 DNA sequence: TGTGCCAGCAGCTTGGACTATCGCTCCTACAATGAGCAGTTCTTC. As protein: CASSLDYRSYNEQFF.

This clonotype was detected ten times or more. CDR3 coding DNA: TGTGCCAGCAGTTTTGCGGTCGGGGAGCTGTTTTTT. This gives the protein CASSFAVGELFF. The chain employs TRBV28 and TRBJ2-2; D is ambiguous. The V end was cut by 3 bases, the J end by 7 bases, with 6 bases between. The CDR3 contains 12 residues. The germline V gene encodes CDR1 MDHEN and CDR2 SYDVKM.

In this sample, this clonotype turned up a few times. This sequence joins TRBV7-6 and TRBJ2-3, with 7 bases that match TRBD2. Per the germline V gene, CDR1 is SGHVS and CDR2 is FNYEAQ. V was clipped by 1 base and J by 2 bases; unmatched bases: 6. The CDR3 spans 16 residues. This CDR3 reads CASSLGGSGNTDTQYF. The CDR3 coding sequence is TGTGCCAGCAGCTTAGGCGGGAGTGGTAACACAGATACGCAGTATTTT.

This clonotype was recorded many times. This chain joins TRBV6-2 or TRBV6-3 and TRBJ2-5; TRBD2 is a possible D gene (6 bases). Trimming removed 1 base at V and 4 bases at J, with 16 bases between. In germline, CDR1 is MNHEY, CDR2 SVGEGT. This CDR3 has 16 amino acids. Written as DNA, the CDR3 is TGTGCCAGCAGTTACTATAGCGGCTCTTCCCGAGAGACCCAGTACTTC. Encoded protein: CASSYYSGSSRETQYF.

This clonotype was counted a few times. The chain combines TRBV20-1 with TRBJ2-6; a weak D match, TRBD1 (6 bases). V shed 5 bases and J shed 0 bases, with 11 bases lying between them. This CDR3 comprises 15 residues. Germline values: CDR1 DFQATT, CDR2 SNEGSKA (reference sequence). CDR3 bases: TGCAGTGCTCCGCAGGGGCACTCTGGGGCCAACGTCCTGACTTTC. The encoded protein is CSAPQGHSGANVLTF.

This clonotype was seen ten or more times. The chain recombines TRBV6-1 with TRBJ1-4, with 8 bases matching TRBD1. With V trimmed by 7 bases and J by 8 bases, 6 bases remained unmatched. From germline, CDR1 is MNHNS and CDR2 SASEGT. The CDR3 length is 13 residues. CDR3 DNA: TGTGCCAGCATTGGGACAGGAACAGAAAAACTGTTTTTT. This encodes CASIGTGTEKLFF.

In this sample, this clonotype turned up a few times. V is TRBV6-1 and J is TRBJ2-2, with 9 bases lining up with TRBD1. V shed 6 bases, J shed 8 bases, and the junction held 4 bases outside the gene matches. CDR3 length equals 13 residues. Germline V gene sequence: CDR1 MNHNS, CDR2 SASEGT. The CDR3 loop reads CASRDRGAGELFF. The CDR3 coding sequence is TGTGCCAGCAGGGACAGGGGTGCGGGGGAGCTGTTTTTT.

This clonotype was observed a handful of times. The V gene is TRBV19, the J gene TRBJ2-2, with D possibly being TRBD1 or TRBD2 (5 bases each). The CDR3 contains 14 residues. The V end lost 5 bases, the J end lost 2 bases, and 9 bases lay between the germline ends. Germline V gives CDR1 LNHDA, CDR2 SQIVND (reference sequence). This chain's CDR3 is CASSQGPNTGELFF. The CDR3 coding sequence is TGTGCCAGTAGTCAGGGACCCAACACCGGGGAGCTGTTTTTT.

The chain is built from TRBV2 and TRBJ2-7; possibly TRBD2 for D (6 bases). Trimming cost V 5 bases and J 1 base, with 9 bases left between them. The germline V gene encodes CDR1 SNHLY and CDR2 FYNNEI. CDR3 length equals 13 residues. CDR3 sequence: CASSISGSYEQYF. The CDR3 DNA sequence: TGTGCCAGCAGTATTAGCGGTTCCTACGAGCAGTACTTC.

This clonotype was counted between two and nine times. This chain connects TRBV5-4 to TRBJ2-2, with a weak D call TRBD1 (6 bases). This CDR3 has 16 amino acids. V lost 4 bases, J lost 5 bases, and 18 bases lay in between. Germline V gene lookup returns CDR1 SGHNT and CDR2 YYREEE (reference sequence). The CDR3 coding sequence is TGTGCCAGCAGCCTCTATGGACAGCGGCCAACCGGGGAGCTGTTTTTT. Its translation: CASSLYGQRPTGELFF.

This clonotype was observed a few times. V is TRBV7-2 and J is TRBJ1-2; tentatively, D is TRBD1 (6 bases). CDR1 is SGHTA, CDR2 FQGNSA, per germline. This CDR3 is 13 amino acids long. Trimming left V 5 bases short and J 7 bases short, with 14 bases between. The CDR3: CASSTGGARGYTF. The DNA of the CDR3 is TGTGCCAGCAGCACCGGGGGGGCTCGTGGCTACACCTTC. Complete variable domain (other parts from reference TRBV7-2 and TRBJ1-2): GAGVSQSPSNKVTEKGKDVELRCDPISGHTALYWYRQSLGQGLEFLIYFQGNSAPDKSGLPSDRFSAERTGGSVSTLTIQRTQQEDSAVYLCASSTGGARGYTFGSGTRLTVV.

There are many counts of this clonotype. The rearrangement uses TRBV20-1 and TRBJ2-2, with TRBD2 matching over 9 bases. The trim removed 3 bases at V and 0 bases at J, leaving 5 bases unmatched. This CDR3 comprises 16 residues. CDR1 and CDR2 from the germline V gene are DFQATT and SNEGSKA (reference sequence). The DNA of the CDR3 is TGCAGTGCTAGGGGTAGCGGGAGAGCGAACACCGGGGAGCTGTTTTTT. Its translation: CSARGSGRANTGELFF.

The V gene is TRBV6-5, the J gene TRBJ2-4; D not resolved. Between the trimmed V and J ends, which lost 4 bases and 5 bases, there was a span of 6 bases. Germline V gene lookup returns CDR1 MNHEY and CDR2 SVGAGI. CDR3 length equals 12 residues. Here the CDR3 DNA reads TGTGCCAGCAGTTCGGCGGAAAACATTCAGTACTTC. Encoded protein: CASSSAENIQYF.

This clonotype was seen many times. The chain combines TRBV5-1 with TRBJ2-6; D is unresolved. Trimming removed 5 bases from V and 0 bases from J, with 12 bases in between. CDR3 length: 16 residues. Germline V gives CDR1 SGHRS, CDR2 YFSETQ. The CDR3 bases are TGCGCCAGCAGAAACCCAAAGACCTCTGGGGCCAACGTCCTGACTTTC. Amino acids: CASRNPKTSGANVLTF. Full variable domain (rest looked up from reference TRBV5-1 and TRBJ2-6): KAGVTQTPRYLIKTRGQQVTLSCSPISGHRSVSWYQQTPGQGLQFLFEYFSETQRNKGNFPGRFSGRQFSNSRSEMNVSTLELGDSALYLCASRNPKTSGANVLTFGAGSRLTVL.

This clonotype appeared a few times. The gene calls are TRBV27 and TRBJ2-7, with D unclear. Germline CDR1 MNHEY, CDR2 SMNVEV (reference sequence). Trimming took off 6 bases at V and 3 bases at J, with 9 bases between the two ends. CDR3 size: 12 residues. The CDR3 DNA reads as TGTGCCAGCAGGGGCACCGGCTACGAGCAGTACTTC. It encodes CASRGTGYEQYF.

The chain recombines TRBV7-4 with TRBJ2-7, with D tentatively TRBD1 (5 bases). Trimming cost V 4 bases and J 2 bases, with 12 bases left between them. The CDR3 contains 14 residues. From germline, CDR1 is SGHVT and CDR2 SQSDAQ. CDR3 sequence: CASSSTTVTYEQYV. The CDR3 DNA is TGTGCCAGCAGCTCGACGACAGTTACCTACGAGCAGTACGTC.

The CDR3: CASSQAISGSRFYEQYF. The CDR3 DNA follows: TGTGCCAGCAGCCAAGCTATTAGCGGGAGTAGGTTCTACGAGCAGTACTTC. V usage is TRBV3-1 and J usage is TRBJ2-7; TRBD2 matches 9 bases. CDR1 and CDR2 from the germline V gene are LGHDT and YNNKEL (reference sequence). The CDR3 length is 17 residues. V lost 1 base, J lost 3 bases, and 10 bases stayed unmatched.

This clonotype has at least ten counts. One junction end does not reproduce the germline sequence, and a read error may be involved. This chain uses TRBV28 with TRBJ2-3; weak D call: TRBD2 (6 bases). This CDR3 is 13 amino acids long. Germline V gene data show CDR1 as MDHEN and CDR2 as SYDVKM. This CDR3 is CASSLGGTDTQYF. DNA of the CDR3: TGCGCCAGCAGCTTGGGGGGTACGGATACGCAGTATTTT. The full variable domain, in which reference TRBV28 and TRBJ2-3 provide the parts outside the CDR3, is DVKVTQSSRYLVKRTGEKVFLECVQDMDHENMFWYRQDPGLGLRLIYFSYDVKMKEKGDIPEGYSVSREKKERFSLILESASTNQTSMYLCASSLGGTDTQYFGPGTRLTVL.

The V and J genes are TRBV5-6 and TRBJ2-3; D possibly corresponds to TRBD2 (5 bases). The CDR3 totals 15 residues. The V end lost 3 bases, the J end lost 0 bases, and 11 bases lay between the germline ends. The germline gives CDR1 SGHDT, CDR2 YYEEEE. The CDR3 sequence: CASSYEGSSTDTQYF. CDR3 bases: TGTGCCAGCAGCTATGAAGGGAGTAGCACAGATACGCAGTATTTT.